The 32 T cell receptor beta chains in this list originate from one sample, sequenced in a study of T cells in tuberculosis. This table comes from immunoSEQ multiplex PCR, and its TCRdb copy is limited to in-frame clones, with some not included. The repertoire holds 61,000 or so clones, with around 81% as singletons. Cells were sorted from thawed PBMC rested overnight and stained with GMM-loaded CD1B tetramer, viability dye and anti-CD3. C32 glucose monomycolate from Rhodococcus equi was loaded onto the CD1B tetramers. The sample comprised CD1b-GMM tetramer-negative cells sorted from PBMCs. The origin of the receptors is an adult woman with latent tuberculosis.

The chain carries TRBV28 and TRBJ2-1; possible D gene TRBD2, 6 bases. Trimming pared 4 bases from V and 10 bases from J, leaving 14 bases between. The CDR3 extends over 13 amino acids. Germline CDR1 is MDHEN and CDR2 is SYDVKM. The CDR3 DNA sequence: TGTGCCAGCAGTTCGGCGGGGTTTAGGGAGCAGTTCTTC. Encoded protein: CASSSAGFREQFF.

CDR3 nucleotides: TGTGCCAGCAGTCGGGGGGGTAATTCACCCCTCCACTTT. Its protein is CASSRGGNSPLHF. This chain links TRBV6-5 with TRBJ1-6; TRBD1 is a possible D gene (5 bases). V lost 5 bases to trimming and J lost 6 bases, with 8 bases between them. From germline, CDR1 is MNHEY and CDR2 SVGAGI. This CDR3 has 13 residues.

The V gene is TRBV27, the J gene TRBJ2-3; TRBD2 matches 12 bases. Unmatched junction bases numbered 12, after V lost 5 bases and J lost 0 bases. CDR1 and CDR2 (germline): MNHEY, SMNVEV (reference sequence). The CDR3 has 19 residues. CDR3 nucleotide sequence: TGTGCCAGCAGTCTCCTGCTAGCGGGAGGGCCAAGAAGCACAGATACGCAGTATTTT. The encoded protein is CASSLLLAGGPRSTDTQYF.

This clone appeared once. This chain's CDR3 is CSAPGQGQSDTQYF. The CDR3 bases are TGCAGCGCCCCGGGACAGGGGCAATCAGATACGCAGTATTTT. The chain employs TRBV29-1 and TRBJ2-3, with TRBD1 matching over 10 bases. This CDR3 has 14 residues. The V gene end was trimmed by 7 bases and the J gene end by 4 bases; junction bases not matched to a gene: 8. The germline CDR1 and CDR2 sequences are SQVTM and ANQGSEA.

The table lists this clone with a few counts. The junction does not match germline at one end; this may be a read error. The chain is built from TRBV5-4 and TRBJ2-7, with 8 bases that match TRBD1. Germline CDR1 SGHNT, CDR2 YYREEE (reference sequence). This CDR3 is 15 amino acids long. The DNA for the CDR3 is TGCGCCAGCAGCACCGGACAGGGTAGCTCCTACGAGCAGTACTTC. Its translation is CASSTGQGSSYEQYF.

The genes are TRBV28 and TRBJ2-3, with 10 bases fitting TRBD2. Germline V gene data show CDR1 as MDHEN and CDR2 as SYDVKM. The CDR3 has 17 residues. The J segment lost 4 bases and the V segment lost 4 bases, leaving 11 bases of the junction unmatched. The CDR3 spells CASSSPRLAGEADTQYF. DNA of the CDR3: TGTGCCAGCAGTTCCCCTCGGCTAGCGGGAGAGGCAGATACGCAGTATTTT.

This clone has just one count. The gene calls are TRBV19 and TRBJ2-1; D possibly corresponds to TRBD2 (5 bases). Germline V gives CDR1 LNHDA, CDR2 SQIVND (reference sequence). The CDR3 is 15 amino acids. Trimming removed 5 bases from V and 5 bases from J, with 16 bases in between. CDR3 residues: CASSPPSLGNNEQFF. In DNA, the CDR3 is TGTGCCAGTAGTCCCCCTAGCCTAGGGAACAATGAGCAGTTCTTC. Complete variable domain (other parts from reference TRBV19 and TRBJ2-1): DGGITQSPKYLFRKEGQNVTLSCEQNLNHDAMYWYRQDPGQGLRLIYYSQIVNDFQKGDIAEGYSVSREKKESFPLTVTSAQKNPTAFYLCASSPPSLGNNEQFFGPGTRLTVL.

This clone has just one count. The chain employs TRBV19 and TRBJ2-1; TRBD2 might be the D (6 bases). Germline CDR1 reads LNHDA; CDR2 reads SQIVND (reference sequence). Trimming removed 4 bases from V and 2 bases from J, with 12 bases in between. The CDR3 runs to 15 residues. The CDR3 region has the DNA TGTGCCAGTAGTAGCGGGTCGGGGGCCTACAATGAGCAGTTCTTC. This gives the protein CASSSGSGAYNEQFF.

This clone was seen only a few times. CDR3 protein: CASSPETSGSYEQYF. CDR3 in DNA: TGTGCCAGCAGCCCCGAGACTAGCGGCTCCTACGAGCAGTACTTC. The J gene is TRBJ2-7, the V gene TRBV7-8, with TRBD2 matching 9 bases. Trimming cost V 5 bases and J 0 bases; bases outside gene matches: 5. Germline V gives CDR1 SGHVS, CDR2 FQNEAQ. CDR3 size: 15 residues.

This clone has a handful of counts. The chain couples TRBV6-4 to TRBJ1-2; 9 bases fit TRBD1. The CDR3 extends over 13 amino acids. Germline values: CDR1 MRHNA, CDR2 SNTAGT. V lost 6 bases, J lost 8 bases, and 7 bases stayed unmatched. The CDR3 DNA reads TGTGCCAGCAGGGAGACAGGGGGTTCCGGCTACACCTTC. Protein product: CASRETGGSGYTF.

The rearrangement uses TRBV6-5 and TRBJ2-5, with 7 bases lining up with TRBD1. This CDR3 is 15 amino acids long. J was trimmed by 4 bases and V by 6 bases; bases with no gene match: 11. Germline values: CDR1 MNHEY, CDR2 SVGAGI. The DNA for the CDR3 is TGTGCCAGCAGGAGACGAGGGGGCGTAGGAGAGACCCAGTACTTC. As protein: CASRRRGGVGETQYF.

In this sample, this clone turned up once. This sequence joins TRBV4-1 and TRBJ2-7; 12 positions match TRBD1. The V segment lost 4 bases and the J segment 7 bases; nucleotides outside the gene matches: 8. There are 15 residues in the CDR3. CDR1 is MGHRA, CDR2 YSYEKL, per germline. DNA for the CDR3: TGCGCCAGCAGCCCCCGGGACAGGGGGCAACGAGAGCAGTACTTC. Encoded protein: CASSPRDRGQREQYF.

The chain links TRBV5-1 to TRBJ2-4; 7 nucleotides match TRBD1. The CDR3 spans 14 residues. Germline CDR1 SGHRS, CDR2 YFSETQ. V lost 4 bases, J lost 6 bases, and 7 bases stayed unmatched. The CDR3 reads CASSLGTAPNIQYF. CDR3 sequence (DNA): TGCGCCAGCAGCCTAGGGACAGCCCCAAACATTCAGTACTTC.

This chain links TRBV28 with TRBJ1-5; 9 bases match TRBD1. CDR1 is MDHEN and CDR2 is SYDVKM in the germline V gene. With 3 bases clipped from V and 2 bases from J, the junction kept 8 bases outside the gene matches. The CDR3 covers 17 residues. CDR3 nucleotide sequence: TGTGCCAGCAGTTTCCCGGGACAGGGACTCGGCAATCAGCCCCAGCATTTT. Its protein product is CASSFPGQGLGNQPQHF.

The genes are TRBV7-2 and TRBJ2-1; D is perhaps TRBD1 (7 bases). This CDR3 region has 16 residues. V lost 1 base and J 3 bases, leaving 13 bases between the germline ends. The germline gives CDR1 SGHTA, CDR2 FQGNSA. The CDR3 nucleotides read TGTGCCAGCAGCTTAGGCGGGGCAGGGGGCTACAATGAGCAGTTCTTC. This translates into CASSLGGAGGYNEQFF.

The V call is TRBV7-9, the J call TRBJ1-2; D is possibly TRBD1 (5 bases). The germline V gene encodes CDR1 SEHNR and CDR2 FQNEAQ (reference sequence). CDR3 length equals 12 residues. The V gene lost 5 bases and the J gene lost 4 bases, with 8 bases spanning the gap. DNA of the CDR3: TGTGCCAGCAGCGGGGCAGTCTATGGCTACACCTTC. Translated: CASSGAVYGYTF.

This sequence joins TRBV19 and TRBJ2-1, with 7 nucleotides matching TRBD1. V shed 4 bases and J 2 bases; nucleotides not matched to a gene: 2. The CDR3 has 14 amino acids. Looked up from germline, CDR1 is LNHDA and CDR2 is SQIVND (reference sequence). The CDR3 loop reads CASSNRGPYNEQFF. In DNA, the CDR3 is TGTGCCAGTAGTAACAGGGGTCCCTACAATGAGCAGTTCTTC.

The CDR3 reads CASSLRDRTLSGANVLTF. In nucleotides, the CDR3 is TGTGCCAGCAGCTTAAGGGACAGGACCCTCTCTGGGGCCAACGTCCTGACTTTC. The chain uses TRBV7-8 and TRBJ2-6; 8 bases line up with TRBD1. Germline V gene data show CDR1 as SGHVS and CDR2 as FQNEAQ. The CDR3 covers 18 residues. The J segment lost 0 bases and the V segment lost 2 bases, leaving 6 bases of the junction unmatched.

V and J are TRBV11-1 and TRBJ2-5; D is undetermined. Germline assignment: CDR1 SGHAT and CDR2 FQDESV (reference sequence). Trimming cost V 4 bases and J 4 bases, with 10 bases left between them. The CDR3 contains 13 residues. The CDR3 nucleotides read TGTGCCAGCAGCTACGGTAGTGGAGAGACCCAGTACTTC. Encoded protein: CASSYGSGETQYF.

This chain links TRBV5-1 with TRBJ1-2, with 7 bases matching TRBD1. Trimming cost V 5 bases and J 8 bases; bases outside gene matches: 12. The CDR3 extends over 14 amino acids. The germline V gene encodes CDR1 SGHRS and CDR2 YFSETQ. The CDR3, as DNA: TGCGCCAGCAGGCCCCCTACAGGGGTAGGAGGCTACACCTTC. Translation gives CASRPPTGVGGYTF.

The J gene is TRBJ2-2, the V gene TRBV5-1; 7 positions match TRBD1. This CDR3 region has 15 residues. The J segment lost 4 bases and the V segment lost 2 bases, leaving 5 bases of the junction unmatched. CDR1 is SGHRS, CDR2 YFSETQ, per germline. The DNA of the CDR3 is TGCGCCAGCAGCTTTGGCAGGGGGAGCACCGGGGAGCTGTTTTTT. This gives the protein CASSFGRGSTGELFF.

The chain has TRBV7-3 and TRBJ2-5; 8 bases align to TRBD1. V gave up 5 bases and J gave up 6 bases; unmatched junction bases: 5. The CDR3 covers 13 residues. The germline V gene encodes CDR1 SGHTA and CDR2 FQGTGA. The CDR3, as DNA: TGTGCCAGCAGCCCAGGGACAGGAAAGACCCAGTACTTC. Translated, it gives CASSPGTGKTQYF.

The gene calls are TRBV5-1 and TRBJ2-5; the match to TRBD1 covers 10 bases. CDR1 SGHRS and CDR2 YFSETQ come from the germline V gene. With 4 bases clipped from V and 3 bases from J, the junction kept 6 bases outside the gene matches. The CDR3 runs to 15 residues. The CDR3 bases are TGCGCCAGCAGCCTCGGGGACAGGGGTGAAGAGACCCAGTACTTC. It codes for CASSLGDRGEETQYF.

This chain joins TRBV2 and TRBJ2-5, with TRBD1 matching 7 bases. The CDR3 consists of 14 residues. V was clipped by 6 bases and J by 5 bases; unmatched bases: 9. Germline values: CDR1 SNHLY, CDR2 FYNNEI. The CDR3 spells CASRRTGAWETQYF. The CDR3 DNA follows: TGTGCCAGCAGGCGGACAGGAGCGTGGGAGACCCAGTACTTC.

The CDR3 region has the DNA TGTGCCAGCAGTGAAGATCCCCTTGTTGGTAGGGGCCCCAACTATGGCTACACCTTC. Protein product: CASSEDPLVGRGPNYGYTF. The chain is built from TRBV6-1 and TRBJ1-2, with a tentative D call TRBD1 (5 bases). Trimming took 1 base from V and 2 from J, leaving 23 bases between them. CDR1 MNHNS and CDR2 SASEGT come from the germline V gene. The CDR3 is made up of 19 amino acids.

This chain connects TRBV2 to TRBJ2-1; maybe TRBD1 (6 bases). CDR1 and CDR2 from the germline V gene are SNHLY and FYNNEI. V was clipped by 5 bases and J by 6 bases, with 11 bases between them. The CDR3 sequence is 13 residues long. CDR3 in amino acids: CASSNTGSNEQFF. In nucleotides, the CDR3 is TGTGCCAGCAGTAACACAGGGTCCAATGAGCAGTTCTTC.

This chain joins TRBV28 and TRBJ2-2; the D gene is possibly TRBD2 (6 bases). Trimming stripped 2 bases from V and 4 bases from J, with 8 bases between. There are 14 residues in the CDR3. Germline loops: CDR1 MDHEN, CDR2 SYDVKM. The CDR3 coding sequence is TGTGCCAGCAGTTTAAGGGGAGGCACCGGGGAGCTGTTTTTT. It specifies CASSLRGGTGELFF.

J is TRBJ2-2 and V is TRBV6-5, with D tentatively TRBD2 (5 bases). Per germline, CDR1 MNHEY and CDR2 SVGAGI. Between the trimmed V and J ends, which lost 7 bases and 0 bases, there was a span of 12 bases. This CDR3 is 15 amino acids long. The CDR3 protein is CASKRGSANTGELFF. The CDR3 nucleotides are TGTGCCAGCAAACGGGGATCCGCGAACACCGGGGAGCTGTTTTTT.

This clone was seen a handful of times. V usage is TRBV11-3 and J usage is TRBJ1-3; unclear D gene. From germline, CDR1 is SGHNT and CDR2 YENEEA. V was trimmed by 0 bases and J by 0 bases, leaving 12 bases between them. This CDR3 is 17 amino acids long. The CDR3 region is CASSLDGRPPSGNTIYF. The DNA of the CDR3 is TGTGCCAGCAGCTTAGATGGCAGGCCTCCCTCTGGAAACACCATATATTTT.

The rearrangement joins TRBV6-1 to TRBJ2-2, with 7 nucleotides matching TRBD1. The CDR3 extends over 16 amino acids. The germline gives CDR1 MNHNS, CDR2 SASEGT. With V trimmed by 2 bases and J by 4 bases, 7 bases remained unmatched. This CDR3 reads CASSERSEGATGELFF. DNA of the CDR3: TGTGCCAGCAGTGAAAGGTCAGAGGGGGCCACCGGGGAGCTGTTTTTT.

This chain connects TRBV7-9 to TRBJ2-7; D may be TRBD1 (6 bases). Trimming removed 6 bases from V and 5 bases from J, with 11 bases in between. The CDR3 length is 12 residues. Germline loops: CDR1 SEHNR, CDR2 FQNEAQ (reference sequence). The CDR3 is CASSHTGNEQYF. The CDR3 region has the DNA TGTGCCAGCAGTCACACAGGGAACGAGCAGTACTTC.

V usage is TRBV9 and J usage is TRBJ2-1, with 15 nucleotides matching TRBD2. The ends lost 0 bases at V and 10 bases at J; junction bases unmatched: 8. Per germline, CDR1 SGDLS and CDR2 YYNGEE. This CDR3 region has 17 residues. The CDR3 here is CASSVDVIGLAGGEQFF. In nucleotides, the CDR3 is TGTGCCAGCAGCGTAGATGTAATTGGACTAGCGGGAGGGGAGCAGTTCTTC.